These T cell receptor beta chains were read from a single sample in a study of CD8 T cells in ankylosing spondylitis. TCRdb reanalysed the 5' RACE reads using MiXCR and keeps one entry per CDR3 protein. The table shows roughly 300,000 distinct CDR3 sequences, with roughly 8% occurring only once. Sequencing input: blood, either unsorted or a sorted T cell fraction (not recorded which). These receptor sequences come from a male donor with ankylosing spondylitis. The CDR3 runs from the conserved cysteine through the conserved F or W. A D gene is named only where the DNA matches it firmly. The size of a clone is reported for some rows only, either as once, few or many, or as a class for expanded clones.

clone_size j_call v_call d_call cdr3_nt cdr3_aa
. TRBJ2-7 TRBV6-1 . TGTGCCAGCAGTGAACAGGGGCTCGAGCAGTACTTC CASSEQGLEQYF
few TRBJ1-5 TRBV15 . TGTGCCACCAGCAGAGAGGGGGATCAGCCCCAGCATTTT CATSREGDQPQHF
. TRBJ2-7 TRBV7-9 . TGTGCCAGCCCGACTTCCTACGAGCAGTACTTC CASPTSYEQYF
many TRBJ2-2 TRBV20-1 TRBD1 TGCAGTGCTAGAAAGCCAGGGGGCACCGGGGAGCTGTTTTTT CSARKPGGTGELFF
few TRBJ2-7 TRBV5-1 TRBD2 TGCGCCAGCAGCGCCGGGACTAGCGGGAGTAGTAGGTACGAGCAGTACTTC CASSAGTSGSSRYEQYF
few TRBJ2-1 TRBV20-1 TRBD2 TGCAGTGCCAAAATTAGAGGGCGGGAGAGCCTCTATGAGCAGTTCTTC CSAKIRGRESLYEQFF
many TRBJ2-1 TRBV5-1 TRBD2 TGCGCCAGCAGCTTTACTAGCGGGAGGGCCGATGAGCAGTTCTTC CASSFTSGRADEQFF
few TRBJ1-5 TRBV6-1 TRBD1 TGTGCCAGCAGGGGGGGACTCCAGGGGGACGATCGGAGCAATCAGCCCCAGCATTTT CASRGGLQGDDRSNQPQHF
. TRBJ2-1 TRBV7-3 TRBD2 TGTGCCAGCAGCTTACTAGCGGGAGTAGGTAATGAGCAGTTCTTC CASSLLAGVGNEQFF
few TRBJ1-4 TRBV12-5 . TGTGCTAGTGGTTTGAGAACCGAGGGGTTGGGCACTAATGAAAAACTGTTTTTT CASGLRTEGLGTNEKLFF
few TRBJ1-2 TRBV7-2 . TGTGCCAGCAGCTTTACAGTGAACTATGGCTACACCTTC CASSFTVNYGYTF
. TRBJ2-1 TRBV14 . TGTGCCAGCCGCGGGCAGGCACCTTCCTACAATGAGCAGTTCTTC CASRGQAPSYNEQFF
few TRBJ2-1 TRBV12-3/TRBV12-4 TRBD1 TGTGCCAGCAGTTTATACAGGGGCTACAATGAGCAGTTCTTC CASSLYRGYNEQFF
few TRBJ1-1 TRBV7-2 . TGTGCCAGCAGCTTATTTTTTGAGGGGACTGAAGCTTTCTTT CASSLFFEGTEAFF
few TRBJ2-7 TRBV20-1 . TGCAGTGCTAGAGATTGGGGAGCTACAACCTACGAGCAGTACTTC CSARDWGATTYEQYF
few TRBJ1-5 TRBV5-6 . TGTGCCAGCAGCTTGTTTCTTCCGGGAGATCAGCCCCAGCATTTT CASSLFLPGDQPQHF
. TRBJ2-5 TRBV27 TRBD1 TGTGCCAGCAGTTCGACAGGGGGCGTCCATTGGGAGACCCAGTACTTC CASSSTGGVHWETQYF
. TRBJ2-7 TRBV7-8 . TGTGCGTCCGGGACTGAGTCCTACGAGCAGTACTTC CASGTESYEQYF
few TRBJ2-3 TRBV20-1 TRBD2 TGCAGTGCCGGGAGGGCCTCTGCAGATACGCAGTATTTT CSAGRASADTQYF
many TRBJ2-7 TRBV5-1 . TGCGCCAGCAGCTTGGGAGCTGGCACCTACGAGCAGTACTTC CASSLGAGTYEQYF
. TRBJ2-5 TRBV29-1 . TGCAGCGCCCACAGACCGGGTGAGACCCAGTACTTC CSAHRPGETQYF
few TRBJ2-4 TRBV3-1 TRBD1 TGTGCCAGCAGCGACAGGGTTGACATTCAGTACTTC CASSDRVDIQYF
. TRBJ1-5 TRBV4-3 . TGCGCCAGCAGCCAAGATATGGGGTGGCGGCCCCAGCATTTT CASSQDMGWRPQHF
once TRBJ1-1 TRBV29-1 . TGCAGCGTTGGGCCGGCTTTCTTT CSVGPAFF
few TRBJ2-1 TRBV24-1 TRBD1 TGTGCCACCAGTGGGGACAGGGGAATTAATGAGCAGTTCTTC CATSGDRGINEQFF
. TRBJ2-5 TRBV7-3 TRBD2 TGTGCCAGCAGCTTACTAGCGGGGAGCGAGACCCAGTACTTC CASSLLAGSETQYF
. TRBJ1-5 TRBV7-2 . TGTGCCAGCAGCGCCGCGGGGGTAGGCAATCAGCCCCAGCATTTT CASSAAGVGNQPQHF
. TRBJ2-3 TRBV20-1 . TGCAGTGCTAGGCACTGGGGAGATACGCAGTATTTT CSARHWGDTQYF
many TRBJ2-1 TRBV15 TRBD2 TGTGCCACCCGGCTAGCGGCCAACAATGAGCAGTTCTTC CATRLAANNEQFF
few TRBJ1-1 TRBV3-1 . TGTGCCAGCAGCCAAGATGTGTGGGGGCTTGGCACTGAAGCTTTCTTT CASSQDVWGLGTEAFF
. TRBJ1-4 TRBV7-6 . TGTGCCAGCAGCTTGGTGGACGCCCGAGAGGAAAAACTGTTTTTT CASSLVDAREEKLFF
many TRBJ2-1 TRBV28 . TGTGCCAGCAGAAGGAGCTCCTACAATGAGCAGTTCTTC CASRRSSYNEQFF
many TRBJ2-1 TRBV28 TRBD2 TGTGCCAGCAGTAGCCCCGCGGGGGACCACTTAAATGAGCAGTTCTTC CASSSPAGDHLNEQFF
. TRBJ1-2 TRBV6-5 . TGTGCCAGCAGTTACTCGATAAGGGCCCCGGCCCCAAGGGGCTATGGCTACACCTTC CASSYSIRAPAPRGYGYTF
many TRBJ2-1 TRBV12-3/TRBV12-4 TRBD2 TGTGCCAGCAGTTTCCCAGCGGGAGAGCAGTTCTTC CASSFPAGEQFF
few TRBJ2-4 TRBV11-3 . TGTGCCAGCAGCGCCGTCCCAGGGGGGAACATTCAGTACTTC CASSAVPGGNIQYF
few TRBJ2-5 TRBV18 . TGTGCCAGCTCACCACCAGGCCAGAAAGAGACCCAGTACTTC CASSPPGQKETQYF
. TRBJ2-3 TRBV24-1 . TGTGCCACCAGTGCTCCGGACAGTAGTAGCACAGATACGCAGTATTTT CATSAPDSSSTDTQYF
few TRBJ1-5 TRBV20-1 . TGCAGTGCTAGGGTTTCGGGAAGTCAGCCCCAGCATTTT CSARVSGSQPQHF
. TRBJ2-1 TRBV6-4 TRBD2 TGTGCCAGCAGTGAAGGGACTACGATCTACAATGAGCAGTTCTTC CASSEGTTIYNEQFF
. TRBJ2-3 TRBV6-2/TRBV6-3 . TGTGCCAGCAGTTCCTGGGAGGGGGCAGATACGCAGTATTTT CASSSWEGADTQYF
many TRBJ1-2 TRBV6-5 TRBD1 TGTGCCAGCAGTTACGAGGCAGGGGGCCACTACTATGGCTACACCTTC CASSYEAGGHYYGYTF
many TRBJ2-7 TRBV3-1 TRBD2 TGTGCCAGCAGCCAAGGACTAGCGGACTACGAGCAGTACTTC CASSQGLADYEQYF
. TRBJ1-1 TRBV19 . TGTGCCAGTAGTTTGGGGTTCAACACTGAAGCTTTCTTT CASSLGFNTEAFF
. TRBJ2-1 TRBV18 TRBD2 TGTGCCAGCTCACTCGGCGGGAGCGTGAATGAGCAGTTCTTC CASSLGGSVNEQFF
. TRBJ2-7 TRBV19 . TGTGCCAGTAGCCGACTGAGCTACTCCTACGAGCAGTACTTC CASSRLSYSYEQYF
many TRBJ1-1 TRBV10-3 . TGTGCCATCAGTGAGCGACAAATGGACACTGAAGCTTTCTTT CAISERQMDTEAFF
. TRBJ1-2 TRBV20-1 . TGCAGTGCTAGCCGGCCTCCTAAGCGATATGGCTACACCTTC CSASRPPKRYGYTF